The entry below describes one T cell receptor (beta chain). These data come from a study of blood T cell repertoires in COVID-19. About the research overall: PBMCs, B-cell-depleted T cells, or T cells were the source of the cDNA or gDNA that made up the material.

The CDR3 totals 13 residues. V lost 4 bases and J 12 bases, leaving 17 bases between the germline ends. Germline CDR1 and CDR2: SGHDT and YYEEEE. In the study's own analysis: Amplified reference gene primers provided the basis for estimating nucleated cell counts. Clones were read by immunoSEQ multiplex PCR, and TCRdb kept only the in-frame ones, dropping some. The V and J calls and clone size were taken over from that table, and D and trimming were inferred from the DNA. This table has around 50,000 clones, under 95% appearing once. The clonotype originates from a man between 70 and 80 years old with active COVID-19. The sequencing sample was made of peripheral blood. The V and J genes are TRBV5-6 and TRBJ1-5, with D possibly matching TRBD1 (5 bases). The DNA for the CDR3 is TGTGCCAGCAGCCAAAGACAGCACGCGTACCAGCATTTT. Its protein is CASSQRQHAYQHF.